This T cell receptor beta chain was recorded in a study of glioma-infiltrating T cells after dendritic cell vaccination. Study at large: Dendritic cell vaccine was injected intradermally three times, biweekly.

Time point specified: after dendritic cell vaccination, including at tumor progression/relapse. Isocitrate dehydrogenase mutation was absent in all glioblastoma patients. Using immunoSEQ multiplex PCR, the repertoire was profiled, and TCRdb retains in-frame clones only, with some absent. Of 72,000 or so clones detected, around 90% appear once; the ten largest clones hold around 2.1%. The germline V gene has CDR1 MNHNY and CDR2 SVGAGI (reference sequence). The V and J ends lost 9 bases and 8 bases, in that order; junction bases with no gene match: 6. The CDR3 totals 11 residues. The sequence derives from a human donor with glioblastoma. This rearrangement joins TRBV6-6 to TRBJ1-1, with 7 bases matching TRBD1. The source material was blood, sampled after dendritic cell vaccination. This chain's CDR3 is CASKDRQEAFF. Written as DNA, the CDR3 is TGTGCCAGTAAGGACAGGCAAGAAGCTTTCTTT.